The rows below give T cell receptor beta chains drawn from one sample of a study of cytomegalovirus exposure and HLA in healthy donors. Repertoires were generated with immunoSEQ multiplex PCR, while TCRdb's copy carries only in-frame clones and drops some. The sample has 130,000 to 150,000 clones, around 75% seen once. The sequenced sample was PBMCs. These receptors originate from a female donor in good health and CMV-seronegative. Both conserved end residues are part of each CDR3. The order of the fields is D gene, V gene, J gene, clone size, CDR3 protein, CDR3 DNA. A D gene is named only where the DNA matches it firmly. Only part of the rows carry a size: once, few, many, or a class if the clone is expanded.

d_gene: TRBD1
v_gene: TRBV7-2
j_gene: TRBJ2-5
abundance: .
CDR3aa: CASSLALPGQGQETQYF
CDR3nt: TGTGCCAGCAGCTTAGCCCTCCCGGGACAGGGTCAAGAGACCCAGTACTTC

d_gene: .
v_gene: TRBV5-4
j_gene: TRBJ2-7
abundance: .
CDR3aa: CASSLQGYEQYF
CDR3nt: TGTGCCAGCAGCCTTCAGGGTTACGAGCAGTACTTC

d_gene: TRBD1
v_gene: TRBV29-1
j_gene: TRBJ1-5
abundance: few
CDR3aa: CSVVGGWNQPQHF
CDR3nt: TGCAGCGTTGTAGGGGGCTGGAATCAGCCCCAGCATTTT

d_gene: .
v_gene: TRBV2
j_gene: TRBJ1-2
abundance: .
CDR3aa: CASSIGQLVYGYTF
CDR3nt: TGTGCCAGCAGTATCGGACAGCTAGTCTATGGCTACACCTTC

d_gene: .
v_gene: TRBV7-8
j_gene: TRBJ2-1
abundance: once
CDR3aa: CASSLPTRSYNEQFF
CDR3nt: TGTGCCAGCAGCCTCCCGACTCGTTCCTACAATGAGCAGTTCTTC

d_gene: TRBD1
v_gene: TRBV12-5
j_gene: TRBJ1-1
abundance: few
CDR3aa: CASGFGTANMNTEAFF
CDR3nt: TGTGCTAGTGGTTTCGGGACAGCAAATATGAACACTGAAGCTTTCTTT

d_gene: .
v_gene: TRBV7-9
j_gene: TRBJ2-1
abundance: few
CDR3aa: CASSPPSSSEQFF
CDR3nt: TGTGCCAGCAGCCCACCCTCTAGCAGTGAGCAGTTCTTC

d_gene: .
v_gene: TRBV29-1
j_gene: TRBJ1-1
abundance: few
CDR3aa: CSVARGDTNTEAFF
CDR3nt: TGCAGCGTTGCGCGGGGGGATACCAACACTGAAGCTTTCTTT

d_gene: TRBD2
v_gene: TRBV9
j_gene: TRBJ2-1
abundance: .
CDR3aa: CASSRNGRDNEQFF
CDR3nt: TGTGCCAGCAGCCGGAACGGGAGGGACAATGAGCAGTTCTTC

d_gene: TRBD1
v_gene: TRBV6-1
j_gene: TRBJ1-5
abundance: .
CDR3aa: CASSEYRGPQPQHF
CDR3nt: TGCGCCAGCAGTGAGTACAGGGGGCCTCAGCCCCAGCATTTT

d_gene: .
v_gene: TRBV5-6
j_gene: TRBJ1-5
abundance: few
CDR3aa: CASSSPGNQPQHF
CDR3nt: TGTGCCAGCAGCTCCCCGGGCAATCAGCCCCAGCATTTT

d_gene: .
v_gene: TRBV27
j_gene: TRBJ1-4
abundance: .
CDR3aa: CASRVTVGEKLFF
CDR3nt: TGTGCCAGCAGGGTGACAGTAGGGGAAAAACTGTTTTTT

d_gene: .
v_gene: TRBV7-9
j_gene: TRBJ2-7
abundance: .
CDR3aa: CASSLEGPDEQYF
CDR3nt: TGTGCCAGCAGCTTGGAGGGGCCCGACGAGCAGTACTTC

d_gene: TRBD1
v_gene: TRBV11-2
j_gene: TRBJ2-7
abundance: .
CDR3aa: CASSLQGSGTGGPEYF
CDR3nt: TGTGCCAGCAGCTTGCAAGGATCCGGGACAGGGGGGCCGGAGTACTTC

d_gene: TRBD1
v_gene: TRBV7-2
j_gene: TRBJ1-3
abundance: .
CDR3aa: CASSWTGNSGNTIYF
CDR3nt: TGTGCCAGCAGCTGGACAGGGAACTCTGGAAACACCATATATTTT

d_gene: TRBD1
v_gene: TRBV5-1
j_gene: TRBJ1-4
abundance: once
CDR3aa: CASSLAGGTGEKLFF
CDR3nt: TGCGCCAGCAGCTTGGCCGGGGGGACAGGTGAAAAACTGTTTTTT

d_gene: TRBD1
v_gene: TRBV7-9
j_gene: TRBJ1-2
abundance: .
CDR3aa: CASSGRDRGLWGYTF
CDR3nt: TGTGCCAGCAGCGGCCGGGACAGGGGGCTCTGGGGCTACACCTTC

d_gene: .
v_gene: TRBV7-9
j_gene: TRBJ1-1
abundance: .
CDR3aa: CASSLAPGAEAFF
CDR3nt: TGTGCCAGCAGCTTAGCCCCAGGTGCTGAAGCTTTCTTT

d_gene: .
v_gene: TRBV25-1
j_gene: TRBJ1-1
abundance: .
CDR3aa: CASSQQGKAFF
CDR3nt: TGTGCCAGCAGCCAACAGGGAAAAGCTTTCTTT

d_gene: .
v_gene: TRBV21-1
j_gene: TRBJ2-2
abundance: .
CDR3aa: CASSSRLAGGPNTGELFF
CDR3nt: TGTGCCAGCAGCTCTCGACTAGCGGGAGGGCCCAACACCGGGGAGCTGTTTTTT

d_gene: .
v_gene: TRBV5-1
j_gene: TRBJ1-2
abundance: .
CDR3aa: CASSLAPPGDGYTF
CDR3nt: TGCGCCAGCAGCTTGGCCCCCCCCGGGGATGGCTACACCTTC

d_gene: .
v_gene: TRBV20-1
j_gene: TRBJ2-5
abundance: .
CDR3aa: CSHVGAETQYF
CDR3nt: TGCAGTCACGTAGGGGCAGAGACCCAGTACTTC

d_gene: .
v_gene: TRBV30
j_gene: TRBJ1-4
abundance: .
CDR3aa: CAWGLIPANEKLFF
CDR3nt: TGTGCCTGGGGTCTGATCCCGGCTAATGAAAAACTGTTTTTT

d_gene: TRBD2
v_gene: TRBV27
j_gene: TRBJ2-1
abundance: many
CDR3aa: CASYRAGGIYNEQFF
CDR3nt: TGTGCCAGTTACCGAGCGGGAGGTATCTACAATGAGCAGTTCTTC

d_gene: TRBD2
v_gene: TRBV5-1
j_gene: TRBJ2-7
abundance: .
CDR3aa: CASSLGSGSGEQYF
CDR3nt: TGCGCCAGCAGCTTGGGTAGCGGGAGTGGCGAGCAGTACTTC

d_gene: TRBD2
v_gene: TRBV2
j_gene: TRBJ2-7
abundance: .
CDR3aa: CAGLAGGSYEQYF
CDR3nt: TGTGCCGGACTCGCGGGGGGGTCCTACGAGCAGTACTTC

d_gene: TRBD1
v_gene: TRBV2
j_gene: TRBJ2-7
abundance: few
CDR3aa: CASSMTGSSYEQYF
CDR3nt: TGTGCCAGCAGTATGACAGGGAGCTCCTACGAGCAGTACTTC

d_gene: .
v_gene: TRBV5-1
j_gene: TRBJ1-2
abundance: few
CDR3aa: CASSPATGGYYGYTF
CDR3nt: TGCGCCAGCAGCCCCGCGACCGGGGGGTACTATGGCTACACCTTC

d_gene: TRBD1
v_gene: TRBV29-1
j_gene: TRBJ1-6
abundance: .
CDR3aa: CSVRDRFNSPLHF
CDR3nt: TGCAGCGTCCGGGACAGGTTTAATTCACCCCTCCACTTT

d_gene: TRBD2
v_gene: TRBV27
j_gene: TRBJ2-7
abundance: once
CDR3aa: CASSPGGIYSGSYEQYF
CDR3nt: TGTGCCAGCAGTCCAGGGGGGATATATAGCGGGAGCTACGAGCAGTACTTC

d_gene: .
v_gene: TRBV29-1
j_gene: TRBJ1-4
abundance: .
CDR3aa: CSVASSGSEKLFF
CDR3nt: TGCAGCGTTGCCTCATCGGGTTCCGAAAAACTGTTTTTT

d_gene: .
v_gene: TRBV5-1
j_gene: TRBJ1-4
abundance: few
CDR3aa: CASSRTDTATNEKLFF
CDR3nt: TGCGCCAGCAGCCGCACTGACACCGCAACTAATGAAAAACTGTTTTTT

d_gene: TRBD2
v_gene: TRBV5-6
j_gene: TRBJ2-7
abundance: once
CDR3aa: CASSRRAGEEGEQYF
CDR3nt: TGTGCCAGCAGCCGTAGAGCGGGAGAAGAGGGCGAGCAGTACTTC

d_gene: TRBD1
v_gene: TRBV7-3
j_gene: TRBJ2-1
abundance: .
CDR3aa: CASSLNGDSSYNEQFF
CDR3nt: TGTGCCAGCAGCTTAAACGGGGACAGCTCCTACAATGAGCAGTTCTTC

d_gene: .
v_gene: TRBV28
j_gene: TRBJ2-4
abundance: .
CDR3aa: CASRAPGHQNIQYF
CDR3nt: TGTGCCAGCAGGGCACCGGGACACCAAAACATTCAGTACTTC

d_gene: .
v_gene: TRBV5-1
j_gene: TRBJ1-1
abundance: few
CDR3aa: CASSPPGWRSEAFF
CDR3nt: TGCGCCAGCAGCCCCCCGGGTTGGAGGTCTGAAGCTTTCTTT

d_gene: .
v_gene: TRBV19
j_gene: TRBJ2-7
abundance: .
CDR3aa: CASSISRDTAYEQYF
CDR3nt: TGTGCCAGTAGTATCAGCCGGGACACTGCCTACGAGCAGTACTTC

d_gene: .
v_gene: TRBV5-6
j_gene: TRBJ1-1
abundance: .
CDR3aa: CASSLPERPKAFF
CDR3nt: TGTGCCAGCAGCTTGCCAGAGCGACCCAAAGCTTTCTTT

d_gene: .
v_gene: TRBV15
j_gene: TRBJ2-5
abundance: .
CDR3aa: CATSGPRPGDFQETQYF
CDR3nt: TGTGCCACCAGCGGACCCCGCCCGGGAGACTTCCAAGAGACCCAGTACTTC